The next 17 T cell receptor beta chains were all read from a single sample in a study of blood T cell repertoires in COVID-19. Data came from immunoSEQ multiplex PCR; TCRdb stores just in-frame clones and leaves some out. This table has roughly 200,000 clones, 70% to 90% appearing once. The specimen was PBMCs or T cells enriched from blood (not recorded which). Receptors originate from a woman in her forties or fifties in a cohort exposed to, infected with or recovered from COVID-19 (not recorded which).

The chain recombines TRBV5-1 with TRBJ2-7, with 7 positions matching TRBD1. Per germline, CDR1 SGHRS and CDR2 YFSETQ. The CDR3 extends over 14 amino acids. The trim removed 1 base at V and 6 bases at J, leaving 7 bases unmatched. The CDR3 DNA follows: TGCGCCAGCAGCTTGTTAGACAGGGCGGGCGAGCAGTACTTC. Its protein product is CASSLLDRAGEQYF.

On this clone: Other DNA sequences in this sample translate to the same CDR3. The chain links TRBV19 to TRBJ2-1, with 13 bases fitting TRBD2. The CDR3 sequence is 19 residues long. The V gene end was trimmed by 6 bases and the J gene end by 0 bases; junction bases not matched to a gene: 11. Germline assignment: CDR1 LNHDA and CDR2 SQIVND (reference sequence). The CDR3 region has the DNA TGTGCCAGTAGCCCCTCCGGGACTAGCGGGGCCAGCTCCTACAATGAGCAGTTCTTC. It codes for CASSPSGTSGASSYNEQFF. The whole variable domain, filled in from reference TRBV19 and TRBJ2-1, reads DGGITQSPKYLFRKEGQNVTLSCEQNLNHDAMYWYRQDPGQGLRLIYYSQIVNDFQKGDIAEGYSVSREKKESFPLTVTSAQKNPTAFYLCASSPSGTSGASSYNEQFFGPGTRLTVL.

The chain links TRBV5-6 to TRBJ2-2, with 10 bases fitting TRBD2. J lost 4 bases, V lost 0 bases, and 6 bases had no gene match. The CDR3 length is 17 residues. From germline, CDR1 is SGHDT and CDR2 YYEEEE. The CDR3 region has the DNA TGTGCCAGCAGCTTGGGTCTAGCGGGGGCGGGCACCGGGGAGCTGTTTTTT. This sequence encodes CASSLGLAGAGTGELFF. The whole variable domain, filled in from reference TRBV5-6 and TRBJ2-2, reads DAGVTQSPTHLIKTRGQQVTLRCSPKSGHDTVSWYQQALGQGPQFIFQYYEEEERQRGNFPDRFSGHQFPNYSSELNVNALLLGDSALYLCASSLGLAGAGTGELFFGEGSRLTVL.

The genes are TRBV25-1 and TRBJ2-1; a possible D gene is TRBD1 (6 bases). Looked up from germline, CDR1 is MGHDK and CDR2 is SYGVNS. The ends were cut back, 6 bases at V and 0 bases at J, with 9 bases in the middle. There are 14 residues in the CDR3. This CDR3 reads CASRQGNSYNEQFF. As DNA, the CDR3 is TGTGCCAGCAGACAGGGCAACTCCTACAATGAGCAGTTCTTC.

The rearrangement uses TRBV5-5 and TRBJ2-7; D uncertain. The CDR3 is 13 residues long. V was cut by 4 bases and J by 5 bases, with 13 bases left in between. Germline assignment: CDR1 SGHKS and CDR2 YYEKEE (reference sequence). The CDR3 DNA follows: TGTGCCAGCAGCGGCCTCGCGGCCGACGAGCAGTACTTC. Amino acid sequence: CASSGLAADEQYF.

This clone was recorded once. The chain carries TRBV7-2 and TRBJ2-5, with TRBD2 matching over 12 bases. J lost 14 bases, V lost 1 base, and 17 bases had no gene match. The CDR3 spans 17 residues. Germline loops: CDR1 SGHTA, CDR2 FQGNSA. CDR3 protein: CASSLEGLLAGGLGGYF. In DNA, the CDR3 is TGTGCCAGCAGCTTAGAGGGCCTACTAGCGGGGGGCCTCGGAGGTTACTTC. The entire variable domain, with the rest obtained from reference TRBV7-2 and TRBJ2-5, is as follows: GAGVSQSPSNKVTEKGKDVELRCDPISGHTALYWYRQSLGQGLEFLIYFQGNSAPDKSGLPSDRFSAERTGGSVSTLTIQRTQQEDSAVYLCASSLEGLLAGGLGGYFGPGTRLLVL.

The count of this clone is one. The J gene is TRBJ1-2, the V gene TRBV30; D is unresolved. Trimming took off 5 bases at V and 4 bases at J, with 23 bases between the two ends. Germline CDR1 and CDR2: GTSNPN and SVGIG (reference sequence). The CDR3 sequence is 16 residues long. Here the CDR3 DNA reads TGTGCCTGGGCGAACTTGTACAGCAAGGAGGGCTATGGCTACACCTTC. Its protein is CAWANLYSKEGYGYTF.

This clone showed up just once. The V gene is TRBV23-1, the J gene TRBJ1-4; 11 bases agree with TRBD1. TRBV23-1 counts as an open reading frame of uncertain function. With 7 bases clipped from V and 4 bases from J, the junction kept 11 bases outside the gene matches. CDR3 size: 17 residues. The CDR3 reads CASNEGQGAPLNEKLFF. CDR3 nucleotide sequence: TGCGCCAGCAACGAAGGACAGGGGGCACCCCTTAATGAAAAACTGTTTTTT.

The genes are TRBV5-5 and TRBJ1-1; D call uncertain. The germline V gene has CDR1 SGHKS and CDR2 YYEKEE (reference sequence). The V end was cut by 2 bases, the J end by 1 base, with 9 bases between. The CDR3 spans 14 residues. The CDR3 loop is CASSFEGKNTEAFF. The CDR3 DNA is TGTGCCAGCAGCTTTGAGGGCAAGAACACTGAAGCTTTCTTT.

The rearrangement uses TRBV5-6 and TRBJ1-1; TRBD1 matches 7 bases. Trimming removed 5 bases from V and 3 bases from J; junction bases left unmatched: 4. CDR1 SGHDT and CDR2 YYEEEE come from the germline V gene. The CDR3 totals 13 residues. As DNA, the CDR3 is TGTGCCAGCAGTTGGGACAGATACACTGAAGCTTTCTTT. Its translation: CASSWDRYTEAFF.

V usage is TRBV4-3 and J usage is TRBJ1-2, with 10 bases lining up with TRBD1. The CDR3 covers 15 residues. The V segment lost 1 base and the J segment 7 bases; nucleotides outside the gene matches: 6. Germline CDR1 reads LGHNA; CDR2 reads YSLEER. The CDR3 region is CASSQGQGASSGYTF. As DNA, the CDR3 is TGCGCCAGCAGCCAAGGACAGGGGGCGTCGAGTGGCTACACCTTC.

The J gene is TRBJ1-1, the V gene TRBV6-5; perhaps TRBD1 as D (5 bases). The CDR3 extends over 15 amino acids. V dropped 7 bases and J dropped 3 bases, with 18 bases sitting between them. Germline lookup yields CDR1 MNHEY and CDR2 SVGAGI. The CDR3 nucleotides are TGTGCCAGCACCCTCGGGGGGGGTGGTGACACTGAAGCTTTCTTT. Its translation: CASTLGGGGDTEAFF.

The chain employs TRBV5-8 and TRBJ1-6; the D gene is possibly TRBD1 (5 bases). Between the trimmed V and J ends, which lost 6 bases and 6 bases, there was a span of 13 bases. The CDR3 runs to 14 residues. Germline values: CDR1 SGHTS, CDR2 YDEGEE. The CDR3 bases are TGTGCCAGCACTCCTTGGGGCCGTAATTCACCCCTCCACTTT. It yields the protein CASTPWGRNSPLHF. Together with reference TRBV5-8 and TRBJ1-6, the CDR3 gives the full variable domain: EAGVTQSPTHLIKTRGQQATLRCSPISGHTSVYWYQQALGLGLQFLLWYDEGEERNRGNFPPRFSGRQFPNYSSELNVNALELEDSALYLCASTPWGRNSPLHFGNGTRLTVT.

A note on this clone: Other nucleotide sequences from this sample produce the same CDR3. The chain is built from TRBV7-2 and TRBJ2-5; the D gene is possibly TRBD2 (7 bases). Trimming shortened V by 0 bases and J by 5 bases, and 13 bases separated the two germline ends. Germline values: CDR1 SGHTA, CDR2 FQGNSA. The CDR3 consists of 15 residues. The CDR3 nucleotides are TGTGCCAGCAGCTTAGCGGGGGGGCTCGGGGAGACCCAGTACTTC. Its translation: CASSLAGGLGETQYF. The entire variable domain, with the rest obtained from reference TRBV7-2 and TRBJ2-5, is as follows: GAGVSQSPSNKVTEKGKDVELRCDPISGHTALYWYRQSLGQGLEFLIYFQGNSAPDKSGLPSDRFSAERTGGSVSTLTIQRTQQEDSAVYLCASSLAGGLGETQYFGPGTRLLVL.

The chain recombines TRBV19 with TRBJ1-5; 8 bases fit TRBD1. CDR1 LNHDA and CDR2 SQIVND come from the germline V gene (reference sequence). The CDR3 covers 16 residues. V gave up 5 bases and J gave up 0 bases; unmatched junction bases: 6. The CDR3: CASSPRTGHSNQPQHF. The DNA of the CDR3 is TGTGCCAGTAGTCCCCGGACAGGGCATAGCAATCAGCCCCAGCATTTT.

V gene TRBV4-2 combines with J gene TRBJ1-2; 9 bases are a match to TRBD1. Germline trimming cut 0 bases from V and 4 bases from J; bases unmatched to any gene: 3. This CDR3 comprises 15 residues. Germline V CDR1 and CDR2: LGHNA, YNFKEQ. The CDR3 region has the DNA TGTGCCAGCAGCCAAGATACAGGGGGCTTCTATGGCTACACCTTC. Protein sequence: CASSQDTGGFYGYTF.

The V and J genes are TRBV7-2 and TRBJ1-4, with 11 bases identical to TRBD1. V lost 5 bases and J lost 7; bases outside the gene matches: 3. CDR1 and CDR2 (germline): SGHTA, FQGNSA. The CDR3 consists of 14 residues. The CDR3 bases are TGTGCCAGCAGCCCGGGACAGGGGGTTGAAAAACTGTTTTTT. Protein sequence: CASSPGQGVEKLFF. Drawing the rest from reference TRBV7-2 and TRBJ1-4, the complete variable domain is GAGVSQSPSNKVTEKGKDVELRCDPISGHTALYWYRQSLGQGLEFLIYFQGNSAPDKSGLPSDRFSAERTGGSVSTLTIQRTQQEDSAVYLCASSPGQGVEKLFFGSGTQLSVL.